Included here is one T cell receptor beta chain sequence, with context. There are a few counts of this clone. Its binding antigen is unknown. No base quality information exists; no much larger clone differs at one position. This entry is derived from a study of PD-1 blockade in classical Hodgkin lymphoma (dated by TCRdb to the early 2020s). General notes on the study: Nivolumab dosing was 3 mg/kg intravenously every 2 weeks, continuing until either disease progression or unacceptable toxicity. A peripheral blood immune signature of response to PD-1 blockade in classical Hodgkin lymphoma was defined using TCR beta sequencing and CyTOF. The study at large found these results: By C4D1, a significant rise was seen in CD4+ TCR diversity but not in CD8+ TCR diversity (p=0.0027 vs p=0.16), and the rise was most apparent among complete responders (p=0.02). Baseline TCR diversity was reported to be lower in newly diagnosed patients than in healthy donors and to be lower still in relapsed/refractory patients. Only a single clinical trial cohort was studied, and what caused the repertoire differences, possibly disease activity or prior therapy, remained undefined. Lower diversity was observed in patients in whom nivolumab was started less than 1 year after ASCT, and these patients were excluded from later analyses so that confounding by immune reconstitution would be avoided. Baseline diversity similar to that of newly diagnosed patients was observed in trial patients achieving complete response, whereas significantly lower diversity was observed in partial responders and progressors.

V and J are trimmed by 10 bases and 4 bases, and the gene matches miss 12 bases of the junction. Inclusive of the bounding cysteine and phenylalanine, the CDR3 is 14 residues long. Of the read, only the CDR3 DNA is kept; its 42 bases are in frame from base 1. For CDR1 and CDR2, the germline V gene (reference sequence) lists WNHNN and SYGVQD. Genomic DNA was isolated using the Qiagen DNeasy kit from unsorted PBMCs as well as from negatively selected CD4+ and CD8+ fractions. TCR beta CDR3 regions were subjected to amplification by immunoSEQ multiplex PCR with primers that anneal to V and J segments. A synthetic immune receptor repertoire was used to minimize amplification bias, and any residual bias was removed computationally once sequencing was done. As for the original processing: Custom Python scripts were used to quantify repertoire diversity as the Shannon entropy index. The unsorted, CD4+ and CD8+ repertoires were each analyzed separately, with the exception of combined analyses, where CD4+ and CD8+ sequences were merged in silico. Clonal expansion was defined as a frequency increase of at least 2-fold after treatment compared with C1D1, and clones undetected at baseline were assigned a pseudocount of 0.5. Clones with 0 or 1 copy at C1D1 were classified as singleton clones, and clones with 2 or more copies were classified as non-singleton clones. Clones expanded in unsorted samples were assigned a CD4+, CD8+ or unknown annotation through matching of protein sequences in sorted samples from the same patient. Wilcoxon tests on paired samples were used to test changes in diversity from C1D1 to C4D1. TCRdb mirrors the immuneACCESS table, restricted to in-frame sequences. Some clones are absent from its copies; in checked studies, under half trace to an unresolved V gene, and the reason for the others is unknown. V and J calls and clone size come straight from that table; D and trimming were deduced from the DNA. Here the sample has some 1,600 clones; about 80% occur a single time. The biggest ten clones account for roughly 22% of the sample.

The time point label, as the study defines it: cycle 1 day 1 (C1D1), immediately before nivolumab initiation. Every trial patient had relapsed following autologous stem cell transplantation, and prior brentuximab vedotin exposure was what differed among cohorts A, B and C. Using a Miltenyi CD8+ T cell isolation kit, CD8+ T cells were purified from thawed PBMCs through magnetic negative selection. A total of around 60 patients with relapsed/refractory classical Hodgkin lymphoma made up the trial cohort, and each patient's best overall response was complete response, partial response or progressive disease. Trial patients were treated with single-agent nivolumab in the multi-cohort phase II CheckMate 205 trial. An independent review committee assessed best overall response by applying the 2007 International Working Group response criteria. Trial PBMCs were obtained immediately prior to nivolumab initiation (C1D1) and on therapy at cycle 2 day 1 and cycle 4 day 1. Peripheral blood was collected in 8 mL Vacutainer Cell Preparation Tubes, from which PBMCs were isolated by centrifugation and then cryopreserved. Purified CD4+ and CD8+ fractions were prepared only for cases in which an additional PBMC sample was available. Magnetically labelled cells were removed on LS columns in a quadroMACS separator, and the flow-through was retained as the purified fraction.

Sequencing was performed on CD8+ T cells from blood, taken at baseline. This sequence was found in a human donor with classical Hodgkin lymphoma. The rearrangement joined TRBV10-1 to TRBJ2-7, with TRBD2 matching 8 junction bases. The CDR3 region has the sequence CATSDFAGGYEQYF. The DNA sequence is TGCGCCACCTCTGACTTCGCGGGGGGATACGAGCAGTACTTC.